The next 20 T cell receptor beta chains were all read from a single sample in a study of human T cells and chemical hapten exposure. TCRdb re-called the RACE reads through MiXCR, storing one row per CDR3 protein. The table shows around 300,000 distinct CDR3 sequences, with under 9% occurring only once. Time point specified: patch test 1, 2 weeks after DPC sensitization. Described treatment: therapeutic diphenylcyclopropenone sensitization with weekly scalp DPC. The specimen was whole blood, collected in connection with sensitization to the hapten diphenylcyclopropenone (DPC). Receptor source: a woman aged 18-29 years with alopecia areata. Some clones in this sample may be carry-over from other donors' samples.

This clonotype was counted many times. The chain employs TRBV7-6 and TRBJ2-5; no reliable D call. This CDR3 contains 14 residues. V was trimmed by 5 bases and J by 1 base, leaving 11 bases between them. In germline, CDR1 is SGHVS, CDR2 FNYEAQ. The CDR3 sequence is CASSPSSGQETQYF. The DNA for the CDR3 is TGTGCCAGCAGCCCCAGTTCTGGCCAAGAGACCCAGTACTTC. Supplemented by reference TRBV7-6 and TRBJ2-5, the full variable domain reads GAGVSQSPRYKVTKRGQDVALRCDPISGHVSLYWYRQALGQGPEFLTYFNYEAQQDKSGLPNDRFSAERPEGSISTLTIQRTEQRDSAMYRCASSPSSGQETQYFGPGTRLLVL.

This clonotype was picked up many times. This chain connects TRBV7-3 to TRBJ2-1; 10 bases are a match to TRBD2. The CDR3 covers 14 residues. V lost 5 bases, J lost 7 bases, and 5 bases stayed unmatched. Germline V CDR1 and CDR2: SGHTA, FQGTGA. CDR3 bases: TGTGCCAGCAGCCGAGCGGGGGGGCAAAATGAGCAGTTCTTC. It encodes CASSRAGGQNEQFF.

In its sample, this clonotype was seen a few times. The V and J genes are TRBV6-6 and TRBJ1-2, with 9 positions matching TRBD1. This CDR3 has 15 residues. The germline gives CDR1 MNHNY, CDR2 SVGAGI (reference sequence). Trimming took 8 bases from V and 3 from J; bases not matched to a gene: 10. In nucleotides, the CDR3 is TGTGCCAGCCAATCTCGGGACAGGGTGCACTATGGCTACACCTTC. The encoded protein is CASQSRDRVHYGYTF.

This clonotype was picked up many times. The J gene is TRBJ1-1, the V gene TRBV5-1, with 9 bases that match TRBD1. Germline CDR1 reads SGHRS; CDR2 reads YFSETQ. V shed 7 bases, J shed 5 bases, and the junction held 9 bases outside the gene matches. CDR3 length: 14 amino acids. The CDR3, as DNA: TGCGCCAGCTATATGAAGGACAGGGGTACTGAAGCTTTCTTT. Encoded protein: CASYMKDRGTEAFF.

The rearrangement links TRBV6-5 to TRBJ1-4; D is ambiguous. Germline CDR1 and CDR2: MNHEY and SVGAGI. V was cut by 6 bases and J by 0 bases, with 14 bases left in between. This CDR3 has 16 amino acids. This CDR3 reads CASSRSPHPTNEKLFF. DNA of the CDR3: TGTGCCAGCAGCAGATCGCCCCATCCAACTAATGAAAAACTGTTTTTT.

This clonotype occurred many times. CDR3 amino acids: CASTPRASYGYTF. The CDR3 DNA reads TGTGCCAGCACCCCCCGGGCCAGCTATGGCTACACCTTC. The genes are TRBV28 and TRBJ1-2; D uncertain. V was clipped by 7 bases and J by 4 bases, with 13 bases between them. The V gene's germline CDR1 is MDHEN and CDR2 SYDVKM. CDR3 length: 13 amino acids.

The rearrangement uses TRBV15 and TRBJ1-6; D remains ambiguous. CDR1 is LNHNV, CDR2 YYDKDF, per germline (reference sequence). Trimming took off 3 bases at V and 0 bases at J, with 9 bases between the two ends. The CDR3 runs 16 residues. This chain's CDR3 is CATSREAPSYNSPLHF. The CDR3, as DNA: TGTGCCACCAGCAGGGAAGCACCCTCCTATAATTCACCCCTCCACTTT.

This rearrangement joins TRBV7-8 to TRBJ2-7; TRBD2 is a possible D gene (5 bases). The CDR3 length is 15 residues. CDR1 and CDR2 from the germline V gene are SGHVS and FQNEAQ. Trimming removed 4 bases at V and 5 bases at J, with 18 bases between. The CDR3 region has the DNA TGTGCCAGCAGCTCAAGGACCGGGGATCCCAACGAGCAGTACTTC. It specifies CASSSRTGDPNEQYF.

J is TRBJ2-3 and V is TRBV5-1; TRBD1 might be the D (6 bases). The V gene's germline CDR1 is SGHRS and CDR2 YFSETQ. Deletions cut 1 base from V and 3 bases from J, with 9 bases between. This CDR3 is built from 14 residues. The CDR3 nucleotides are TGCGCCAGCAGCTTGTGGCAGGGGACAGATACGCAGTATTTT. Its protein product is CASSLWQGTDTQYF.

CDR3 DNA sequence: TGTGCTAGTGTTAGGGGCACTGAAGCTTTCTTT. Translating it yields CASVRGTEAFF. V and J are TRBV12-5 and TRBJ1-1, with D possibly being TRBD1 (5 bases). Germline CDR1 reads LGHNT; CDR2 reads FRNRAP. V was clipped by 7 bases and J by 4 bases, with 7 bases between them. The CDR3 is 11 residues long.

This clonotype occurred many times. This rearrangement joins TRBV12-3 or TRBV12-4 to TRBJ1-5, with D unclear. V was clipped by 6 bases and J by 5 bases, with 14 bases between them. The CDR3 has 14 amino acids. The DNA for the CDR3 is TGTGCCAGCAGCCCAACGGGCTTAGATCAGCCCCAGCATTTT. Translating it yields CASSPTGLDQPQHF.

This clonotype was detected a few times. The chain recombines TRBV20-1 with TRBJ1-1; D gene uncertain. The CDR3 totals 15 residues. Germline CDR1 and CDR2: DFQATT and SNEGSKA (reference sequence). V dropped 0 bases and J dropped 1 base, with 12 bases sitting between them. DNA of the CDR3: TGCAGTGCTAGAGATCTCGAGAGCCCGAACACTGAAGCTTTCTTT. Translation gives CSARDLESPNTEAFF.

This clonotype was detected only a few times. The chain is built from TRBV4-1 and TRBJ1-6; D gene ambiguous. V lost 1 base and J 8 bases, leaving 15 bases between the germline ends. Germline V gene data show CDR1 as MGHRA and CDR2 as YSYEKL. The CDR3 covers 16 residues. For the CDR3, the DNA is TGCGCCAGCAGCCAAGGGACTGATCTCCGATATTCACCCCTCCACTTT. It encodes CASSQGTDLRYSPLHF.

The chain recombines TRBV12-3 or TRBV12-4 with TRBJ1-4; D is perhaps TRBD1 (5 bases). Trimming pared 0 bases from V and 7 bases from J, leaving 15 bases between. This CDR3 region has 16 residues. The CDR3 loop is CASSLATGALFEKLFF. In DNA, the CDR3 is TGTGCCAGCAGTTTAGCCACCGGGGCTCTCTTTGAAAAACTGTTTTTT.

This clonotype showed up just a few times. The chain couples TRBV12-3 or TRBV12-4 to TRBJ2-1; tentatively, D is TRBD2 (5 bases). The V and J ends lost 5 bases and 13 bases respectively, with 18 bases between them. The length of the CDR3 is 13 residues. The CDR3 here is CASSPPSTPHQFF. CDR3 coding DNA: TGTGCCAGCAGTCCCCCTAGCACCCCCCACCAGTTCTTC.

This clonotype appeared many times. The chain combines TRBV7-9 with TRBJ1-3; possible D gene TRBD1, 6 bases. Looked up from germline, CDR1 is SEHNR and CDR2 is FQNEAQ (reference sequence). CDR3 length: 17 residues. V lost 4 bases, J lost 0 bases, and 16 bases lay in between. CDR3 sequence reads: CASSSVGGWISGNTIYF. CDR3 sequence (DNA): TGTGCCAGCAGCTCGGTGGGGGGCTGGATCTCTGGAAACACCATATATTTT.

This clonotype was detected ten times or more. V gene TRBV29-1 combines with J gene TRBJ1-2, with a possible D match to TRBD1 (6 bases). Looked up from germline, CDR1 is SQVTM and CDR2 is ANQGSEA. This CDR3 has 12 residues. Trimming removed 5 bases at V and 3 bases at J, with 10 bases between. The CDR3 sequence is CSVIRGDYGYTF. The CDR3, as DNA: TGCAGCGTTATCAGGGGAGACTATGGCTACACCTTC.

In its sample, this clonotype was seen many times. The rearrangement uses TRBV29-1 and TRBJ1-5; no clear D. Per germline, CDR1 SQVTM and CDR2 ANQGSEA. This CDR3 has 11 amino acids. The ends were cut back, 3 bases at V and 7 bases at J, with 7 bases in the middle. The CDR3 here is CSVECNQPQHF. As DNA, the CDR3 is TGCAGCGTTGAGTGTAACCAGCCCCAGCATTTT.

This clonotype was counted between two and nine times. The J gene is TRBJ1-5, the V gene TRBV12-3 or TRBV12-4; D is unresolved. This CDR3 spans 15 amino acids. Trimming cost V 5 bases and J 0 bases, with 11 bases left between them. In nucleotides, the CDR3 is TGTGCCAGCAGTCGTTCAGGAGTTAGCAATCAGCCCCAGCATTTT. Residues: CASSRSGVSNQPQHF.

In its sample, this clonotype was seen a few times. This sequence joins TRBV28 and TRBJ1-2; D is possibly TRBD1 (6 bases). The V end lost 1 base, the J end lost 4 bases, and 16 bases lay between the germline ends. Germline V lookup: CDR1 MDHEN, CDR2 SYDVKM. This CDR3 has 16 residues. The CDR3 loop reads CASSLLGAQVIYGYTF. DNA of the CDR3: TGTGCCAGCAGTTTATTGGGGGCACAGGTGATCTATGGCTACACCTTC.